The T cell receptor beta chain under discussion was sequenced for a study of cytomegalovirus exposure and HLA in healthy donors. Whole-study context: In an early release, HLA-typed donors contributed approximately 82 million unique TCR sequences. Study observations and caveats: When analyzed later, the rates of TCR association showed variation by HLA locus, with DRB1 the most and HLA-C the fewest. Links to common viral pathogens appeared, in a later analysis, for several of the most significant clusters.

To note about this clone: Antigen specificity is unknown.

Healthy bone marrow donors made up the donor group. The study ran its PCR with 60 Vbeta and 13 Jbeta primers. Clones were read by immunoSEQ multiplex PCR, and TCRdb kept only the in-frame ones, dropping some. Here the sample spans 110,000 to 150,000 clones, 70% being singletons. With 2 bases removed from V and 2 bases from J, the gap between germline ends came to 6 bases. From germline, CDR1 is MDHEN and CDR2 SYDVKM. The CDR3 extends over 13 amino acids. This clonotype originated in a woman aged 60 to 75 in good health and CMV-seropositive. Sequencing was done on a sample of PBMCs. The rearrangement links TRBV28 to TRBJ1-1; the D is unclear. CDR3 residues: CASSLALNTEAFF. CDR3 in DNA: TGTGCCAGCAGTTTAGCACTAAACACTGAAGCTTTCTTT. The full variable domain, rest sourced from reference TRBV28 and TRBJ1-1, is DVKVTQSSRYLVKRTGEKVFLECVQDMDHENMFWYRQDPGLGLRLIYFSYDVKMKEKGDIPEGYSVSREKKERFSLILESASTNQTSMYLCASSLALNTEAFFGQGTRLTVV.